These 5 T cell receptor beta chains share one sample of origin, sequenced in a study of OX40 agonist ivuxolimab in advanced cancers. Profiling relied on immunoSEQ multiplex PCR, and the TCRdb table lists in-frame clones only, not all of them. The table records about 82,000 clones, about 92% of them present only once. The material was CD4+ or CD8+ T cells sorted from blood, obtained in a trial of the OX40 agonist ivuxolimab. Receptors were obtained from an adult with an advanced solid tumor such as melanoma, head and neck, liver or kidney cancer.

V gene TRBV5-1 combines with J gene TRBJ2-7; 12 positions agree with TRBD2. The ends lost 0 bases at V and 0 bases at J; junction bases unmatched: 4. The germline V gene encodes CDR1 SGHRS and CDR2 YFSETQ. The CDR3 totals 17 residues. The CDR3 protein is CASSLASSGGVSYEQYF. Here the CDR3 DNA reads TGCGCCAGCAGCTTGGCCTCTAGCGGGGGGGTCTCCTACGAGCAGTACTTC.

The chain employs TRBV6-1 and TRBJ1-4; the match to TRBD1 covers 10 bases. Trimming took 0 bases from V and 6 from J; bases not matched to a gene: 10. The CDR3 spans 18 residues. Germline V gene lookup returns CDR1 MNHNS and CDR2 SASEGT. The CDR3 loop is CASSEALPFGTGDEKLFF. As DNA, the CDR3 is TGTGCCAGCAGTGAAGCGCTTCCCTTCGGGACAGGGGATGAAAAACTGTTTTTT.

The gene calls are TRBV6-5 and TRBJ2-5; the match to TRBD1 covers 9 bases. Germline loops: CDR1 MNHEY, CDR2 SVGAGI. V lost 5 bases and J lost 7; bases outside the gene matches: 11. CDR3 length: 15 amino acids. The CDR3 is CASSPGQGIGGTQYF. The CDR3 coding sequence is TGTGCCAGCAGTCCCGGACAGGGGATCGGTGGGACCCAGTACTTC.

V gene TRBV11-2 combines with J gene TRBJ2-2; the match to TRBD1 covers 7 bases. Germline lookup yields CDR1 SGHAT and CDR2 FQNNGV. CDR3 length equals 17 residues. V trimming: 3 bases; J trimming: 1 base; junction bases outside the gene matches: 8. The CDR3 spells CASSFPRDRVNTGELFF. CDR3 nucleotides: TGTGCCAGCAGCTTCCCCCGGGACAGAGTGAACACCGGGGAGCTGTTTTTT. The full variable domain, completed using reference TRBV11-2 and TRBJ2-2, is EAGVAQSPRYKIIEKRQSVAFWCNPISGHATLYWYQQILGQGPKLLIQFQNNGVVDDSQLPKDRFSAERLKGVDSTLKIQPAKLEDSAVYLCASSFPRDRVNTGELFFGEGSRLTVL.

This chain connects TRBV19 to TRBJ1-1, with D tentatively TRBD1 (5 bases). The CDR3 extends over 16 amino acids. CDR1 and CDR2 (germline): LNHDA, SQIVND (reference sequence). V was pared by 3 bases and J by 0 bases, with 14 bases between. The CDR3: CASSIPQDLMNTEAFF. CDR3 coding DNA: TGTGCCAGTAGTATCCCACAGGACTTAATGAACACTGAAGCTTTCTTT.